These 5 T cell receptor beta chains came from one sample sequenced in a study of regulatory T cells in long-lasting Graves disease. Investigators prepared the TCR beta libraries by applying iRepertoire HTBI primers and Arm-PCR of CDR3 regions. TCRdb processed the multiplex PCR reads anew with MiXCR; each CDR3 protein has one entry. The table lists about 240,000 distinct CDR3 sequences, over 20% of them singletons. Described time point: newly diagnosed GD, antithyroid drugs for less than 3 months. After RNA was extracted from PBMCs, the TCR library was made from it. The sequencing used peripheral blood mononuclear cells (PBMCs), collected at new diagnosis, from a patient treated with antithyroid drugs. Receptor source: a female donor with Graves disease.

The table lists this clonotype with many counts. This chain uses TRBV6-1 with TRBJ1-5; 7 positions match TRBD1. Germline-derived CDR1 and CDR2 are MNHNS and SASEGT. The J segment lost 6 bases and the V segment lost 6 bases, leaving 5 bases of the junction unmatched. This CDR3 is 13 amino acids long. CDR3 sequence reads: CASSMTGFQPQHF. CDR3 DNA: TGTGCCAGCAGCATGACAGGGTTTCAGCCCCAGCATTTT.

The chain employs TRBV5-1 and TRBJ1-6, with TRBD1 matching over 8 bases. CDR1 and CDR2 (germline): SGHRS, YFSETQ. V dropped 3 bases and J dropped 9; count of bases not matched to a gene: 5. CDR3 length equals 14 residues. CDR3 in DNA: TGCGCCAGCAGCTCGGGACAGGAGGTTTCACCCCTCCACTTT. Translation: CASSSGQEVSPLHF.

At least ten counts were recorded for this clonotype. This chain uses TRBV6-5 with TRBJ1-1; 7 bases agree with TRBD1. The CDR3 contains 18 residues. Germline V CDR1 and CDR2: MNHEY, SVGAGI. The V gene end was trimmed by 8 bases and the J gene end by 0 bases; junction bases not matched to a gene: 18. The CDR3 region is CASLYSFGQAEMNTEAFF. The CDR3 DNA follows: TGTGCCAGCCTTTACTCCTTCGGACAGGCTGAAATGAACACTGAAGCTTTCTTT.

Only a few counts were recorded for this clonotype. The chain recombines TRBV20-1 with TRBJ2-7; a weak D match, TRBD1 (6 bases). CDR3 size: 16 residues. Germline V gives CDR1 DFQATT, CDR2 SNEGSKA (reference sequence). Trimming took 6 bases from V and 1 from J, leaving 22 bases between them. The CDR3 sequence: CSAISAPDRLSYEQYF. The CDR3 region has the DNA TGCAGTGCCATATCCGCCCCCGACAGGTTATCCTACGAGCAGTACTTC.

About this clonotype itself: It may be a read error: a sequence one base away is much more abundant. The gene calls are TRBV5-4 and TRBJ1-6, with a possible D match to TRBD1 (6 bases). Per the germline V gene, CDR1 is SGHNT and CDR2 is YYREEE (reference sequence). With 3 bases removed from V and 5 bases from J, the gap between germline ends came to 9 bases. There are 14 residues in the CDR3. The CDR3 nucleotides are TGTGCCAGCAGCTCCGGGACAAATAATTCACCCCTCCACTTT. It codes for CASSSGTNNSPLHF.